This TCR beta chain was sequenced for a study of T cell responses to AZD1222 COVID-19 vaccine. This clone has only a few counts. TCRdb's copy holds only in-frame clones and misses some; the assay was immunoSEQ multiplex PCR. The sample has over 45,000 clones, roughly 90% seen once. Germline CDR1 and CDR2: SEHNR and FQNEAQ (reference sequence). This CDR3 region has 14 residues. V gave up 4 bases and J gave up 1 base, with 7 bases separating them. The gene calls are TRBV7-9 and TRBJ2-2; no definite D call. The sequencing used peripheral blood, collected 28 days after the second AZD1222 dose. The receptor was derived from an adult who received the AZD1222 COVID-19 vaccine. CDR3 sequence reads: CASSSSWNTGELFF. The CDR3 region has the DNA TGTGCCAGCAGCTCCTCGTGGAACACCGGGGAGCTGTTTTTT.